The clone carrying this TCR beta chain appeared a single time. The antigen remains unidentified. PCR involved 60 Vbeta and 13 Jbeta primers. Method: immunoSEQ multiplex PCR; TCRdb's copy keeps in-frame clones and lacks some. The sample includes approximately 190,000 clones, more than 80% of them seen just once. The data originate from a study of cytomegalovirus exposure and HLA in healthy donors. Study-wide results and caveats: Sequencing artifact likely explains a cluster of highly shared sequence variants.

Sequenced material: PBMCs. The clonotype was recovered from a woman aged 45 to 65 in good health and CMV-seropositive.

CDR3 loop: CASTWDRDYGYTF. As DNA, the CDR3 is TGTGCCAGCACCTGGGACAGGGACTATGGCTACACCTTC. This sequence joins TRBV7-9 and TRBJ1-2, with 9 bases fitting TRBD1. Looked up from germline, CDR1 is SEHNR and CDR2 is FQNEAQ (reference sequence). The trim removed 7 bases at V and 3 bases at J, leaving 3 bases unmatched. This CDR3 has 13 residues.